Below, one T cell receptor (beta chain) is given with its context. The sample comes from a study of blood T cell repertoires in COVID-19. This CDR3 has 17 residues. Germline V gene sequence: CDR1 LGHDT, CDR2 YNNKEL (reference sequence). V was clipped by 3 bases and J by 4 bases; unmatched bases: 9. Profiling relied on immunoSEQ multiplex PCR, and the TCRdb table lists in-frame clones only, not all of them. Among some 38,000 clones listed, 75% to 90% were seen once. The TCR comes from a man aged 60 to 75 with active or convalescent COVID-19. This sequence joins TRBV3-1 (or the pseudogene TRBV3-2) and TRBJ1-4, with 9 bases lining up with TRBD1. The sample consisted of peripheral blood. CDR3 nucleotides: TGTGCCAGCAGCCAGGGTTGGAGACAGGGGGTTAATGAAAAACTGTTTTTT. This sequence encodes CASSQGWRQGVNEKLFF.